This T cell receptor (beta chain) was sequenced for a study of T cell responses to AZD1222 COVID-19 vaccine. Study-wide results and limits: Targeting of unmutated variant regions was reportedly seen in nearly half of spike-specific TCRs.

V lost 2 bases to trimming and J lost 5 bases; unmatched junction nucleotides: 2. CDR3 length equals 14 residues. Germline V gene lookup returns CDR1 SEHNR and CDR2 FQNEAQ (reference sequence). The method was immunoSEQ multiplex PCR; TCRdb's version includes in-frame clones alone and lacks a portion of them. The table includes more than 100,000 clones, just under 90% detected once. Details on this clone: Its antigen is undetermined.

This receptor was identified in an adult in good health. The chain combines TRBV7-9 with TRBJ1-2, with 10 bases lining up with TRBD1. The sample consisted of peripheral blood, taken on day 0 of AZD1222 vaccination. For the CDR3, the DNA is TGTGCCAGCAGCTTACGGGACAGGGGATATGGCTACACCTTC. Translation gives CASSLRDRGYGYTF.